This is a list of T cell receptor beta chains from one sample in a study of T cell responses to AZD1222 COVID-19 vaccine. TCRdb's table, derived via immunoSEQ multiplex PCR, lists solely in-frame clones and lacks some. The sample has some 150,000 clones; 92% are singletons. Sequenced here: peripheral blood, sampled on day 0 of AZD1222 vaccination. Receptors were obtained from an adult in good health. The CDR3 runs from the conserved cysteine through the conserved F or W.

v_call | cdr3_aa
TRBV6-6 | CASSATNTEAFF
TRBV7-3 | CASSIGGVGSPLHF
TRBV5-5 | CASSLGTGMYNEQFF
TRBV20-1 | CSARDRGEQYF
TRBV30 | CAWSTLRGPGEKLFF
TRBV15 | CATSRDWAGGPVADTQYF
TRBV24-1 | CATSDLGRINEQFF
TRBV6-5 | CASRGWEGNTEAFF
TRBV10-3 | CAISAATGTGANEQFF
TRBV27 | CASQFRGPDTQYF
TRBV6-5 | CASAGTVVGYTF
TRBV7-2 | CASSPQSYEQYF
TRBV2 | CASSPSPGKGNQPQHF